This T cell receptor (beta chain) was obtained from a study of long-term antiretroviral therapy in people with HIV. Study observations and caveats: Among HIV repertoires, CDR3 length ranges were narrower than those of controls.

A note on this clone: Its target is unknown.

Samples were assayed with immunoSEQ v3.0 at survey level. Using immunoSEQ multiplex PCR, the repertoire was profiled, and TCRdb retains in-frame clones only, with some absent. This repertoire shows around 33,000 clones, about four fifths found once; its top ten account for over 10%. V was shortened by 4 bases and J by 11 bases, with 18 bases between the two germline ends. The CDR3 is made up of 14 amino acids. Germline V lookup: CDR1 PRHDT, CDR2 FYEKMQ (reference sequence). The clonotype comes from a man younger than 30 with HIV. The sample consisted of unsorted PBMCs, taken 0.3 years after starting antiretroviral therapy. The chain recombines TRBV13 with TRBJ2-4, with D perhaps being TRBD1 or TRBD2 (5 bases each). The CDR3 DNA follows: TGTGCCAGCAGCTCCTTCGTCGAGGGCAGGGTTCAGTACTTC. Its protein is CASSSFVEGRVQYF. Variable domain in full (rest from reference TRBV13 and TRBJ2-4): AAGVIQSPRHLIKEKRETATLKCYPIPRHDTVYWYQQGPGQDPQFLISFYEKMQSDKGSIPDRFSAQQFSDYHSELNMSSLELGDSALYFCASSSFVEGRVQYFGAGTRLSVL.